Listed below are T cell receptor beta chains from one sample, sequenced in a study of cytomegalovirus exposure and HLA in healthy donors. Generated by immunoSEQ multiplex PCR, the TCRdb table keeps only in-frame clones and is missing some. There are 170,000 or so clones in the sample; approximately 80% occur only once, and approximately 2.5% lies in the top ten. Sequenced material: PBMCs. Receptors originate from a man between 60 and 75 years old in good health and CMV-seronegative. Both conserved end residues are part of each CDR3. Fields, in order: J gene, V gene, D gene, clone size, CDR3 protein, CDR3 DNA. D genes are given only for firm matches. Clone size is given for some rows only: seen once, a few or many times, or a class if the clone is expanded.

J: TRBJ2-5
V: TRBV2
D: -
size: -
CDR3: CASSDPGRETQYF
DNA: TGTGCCAGCAGTGACCCAGGCCGAGAGACCCAGTACTTC

J: TRBJ2-1
V: TRBV7-9
D: -
size: -
CDR3: CSSSPRTGLLYNEQFF
DNA: TGTTCCAGCAGCCCAAGGACGGGACTCCTATACAATGAGCAGTTCTTC

J: TRBJ2-6
V: TRBV19
D: TRBD1
size: few
CDR3: CASRDRGVYSGANVLTF
DNA: TGTGCCAGTAGGGACAGGGGAGTCTACTCCGGGGCCAACGTCCTGACTTTC

J: TRBJ2-3
V: TRBV7-2
D: -
size: -
CDR3: CASSTRLSGTDTQYF
DNA: TGTGCCAGCAGCACACGACTAAGCGGGACAGATACGCAGTATTTT

J: TRBJ2-1
V: TRBV29-1
D: TRBD2
size: -
CDR3: CSGAGGRGVNEQFF
DNA: TGCAGCGGTGCTGGCGGGAGAGGGGTTAATGAGCAGTTCTTC

J: TRBJ2-7
V: TRBV5-1
D: TRBD1
size: few
CDR3: CASSLGGGDYEQYF
DNA: TGCGCCAGCAGCTTGGGAGGGGGCGACTACGAGCAGTACTTC

J: TRBJ1-5
V: TRBV15
D: -
size: -
CDR3: CATSRDKTAQGPQHF
DNA: TGTGCCACCAGCAGAGATAAGACAGCTCAGGGGCCCCAGCATTTT

J: TRBJ2-3
V: TRBV7-9
D: -
size: -
CDR3: CASSPSPGDNTDTQYF
DNA: TGTGCCAGCAGCCCATCCCCCGGGGACAACACAGATACGCAGTATTTT

J: TRBJ2-1
V: TRBV25-1
D: TRBD2
size: -
CDR3: CAVGDYTYNEQFF
DNA: TGTGCCGTGGGGGACTACACCTACAATGAGCAGTTCTTC

J: TRBJ2-5
V: TRBV5-4
D: TRBD2
size: -
CDR3: CASSQRWGGSETQYF
DNA: TGTGCCAGCAGCCAACGTTGGGGGGGATCAGAGACCCAGTACTTC

J: TRBJ1-1
V: TRBV7-9
D: TRBD1
size: few
CDR3: CASSDTGENTEAFF
DNA: TGTGCCAGCAGCGATACAGGGGAGAACACTGAAGCTTTCTTT

J: TRBJ2-1
V: TRBV9
D: -
size: -
CDR3: CASSFTSSSYNEQFF
DNA: TGTGCCAGCAGTTTTACTAGTAGCTCCTACAATGAGCAGTTCTTC

J: TRBJ1-2
V: TRBV6-1
D: -
size: -
CDR3: CASSESNIPNYGYTF
DNA: TGTGCCAGCAGTGAAAGTAACATCCCTAACTATGGCTACACCTTC

J: TRBJ2-7
V: TRBV29-1
D: TRBD1
size: -
CDR3: CSASGTGVGEQYF
DNA: TGCAGCGCTTCCGGGACAGGGGTTGGCGAGCAGTACTTC

J: TRBJ2-2
V: TRBV6-5
D: TRBD1
size: few
CDR3: CASSKGQGRVGELFF
DNA: TGTGCCAGCAGTAAGGGACAGGGACGGGTCGGGGAGCTGTTTTTT

J: TRBJ1-2
V: TRBV6-1
D: -
size: -
CDR3: CASTIGHMYGYTF
DNA: TGTGCCAGCACAATAGGACACATGTATGGCTACACCTTC

J: TRBJ1-2
V: TRBV6-5
D: -
size: -
CDR3: CASSYSTSYGYTF
DNA: TGTGCCAGCAGTTACTCCACAAGCTATGGCTACACCTTC

J: TRBJ2-7
V: TRBV12-2
D: -
size: -
CDR3: CASRSGAGTVAYEQYF
DNA: TGTGCAAGTCGCTCGGGAGCCGGGACAGTTGCCTACGAGCAGTACTTC

J: TRBJ1-1
V: TRBV28
D: -
size: -
CDR3: CASSVQGSTEAFF
DNA: TGTGCCAGCAGTGTCCAGGGGAGCACTGAAGCTTTCTTT

J: TRBJ2-5
V: TRBV5-4
D: TRBD1
size: -
CDR3: CASSSGTDQETQYF
DNA: TGTGCCAGCAGCTCCGGGACAGACCAAGAGACCCAGTACTTC

J: TRBJ2-5
V: TRBV9
D: TRBD2
size: -
CDR3: CASSGGLAWETQYF
DNA: TGTGCCAGCAGCGGGGGACTAGCGTGGGAGACCCAGTACTTC

J: TRBJ1-1
V: TRBV11-2
D: -
size: -
CDR3: CATERTANTEAFF
DNA: TGTGCCACCGAAAGGACAGCGAACACTGAAGCTTTCTTT

J: TRBJ1-1
V: TRBV28
D: -
size: -
CDR3: CASRLRGRGTEAFF
DNA: TGTGCCAGCAGATTAAGGGGTAGGGGCACTGAAGCTTTCTTT

J: TRBJ1-2
V: TRBV5-1
D: -
size: few
CDR3: CASSQRTGNYGYTF
DNA: TGCGCCAGCAGCCAACGGACGGGAAACTATGGCTACACCTTC

J: TRBJ2-3
V: TRBV18
D: -
size: -
CDR3: CASSPLAQSDTQYF
DNA: TGTGCCAGCTCACCGCTTGCACAGTCAGATACGCAGTATTTT

J: TRBJ2-1
V: TRBV4-2
D: -
size: -
CDR3: CASSQATSSYNEQFF
DNA: TGTGCCAGCAGCCAAGCCACCAGCTCCTACAATGAGCAGTTCTTC

J: TRBJ1-1
V: TRBV27
D: -
size: -
CDR3: CASSSRGFSEAFF
DNA: TGTGCCAGCAGTTCTAGAGGGTTCTCTGAAGCTTTCTTT

J: TRBJ1-4
V: TRBV18
D: -
size: -
CDR3: CASSPARPNEKLFF
DNA: TGTGCCAGCTCACCCGCTAGACCGAATGAAAAACTGTTTTTT

J: TRBJ1-4
V: TRBV6-5
D: TRBD1
size: -
CDR3: CASSLGTAFNEKLFF
DNA: TGTGCCAGCAGCCTAGGGACAGCTTTTAATGAAAAACTGTTTTTT

J: TRBJ2-3
V: TRBV7-9
D: TRBD1
size: -
CDR3: CASTQTGGRPDTQYF
DNA: TGTGCCAGTACCCAGACAGGGGGCAGGCCAGATACGCAGTATTTT

J: TRBJ2-5
V: TRBV19
D: -
size: -
CDR3: CASSELATETQYF
DNA: TGTGCCAGTAGTGAGCTAGCGACAGAGACCCAGTACTTC

J: TRBJ1-6
V: TRBV4-2
D: -
size: -
CDR3: CASSQDRGSLNSPLHF
DNA: TGTGCCAGCAGCCAAGATAGGGGCAGTTTAAATTCACCCCTCCACTTT

J: TRBJ2-7
V: TRBV5-6
D: -
size: -
CDR3: CASSFGAYEQYF
DNA: TGTGCCAGCAGCTTTGGGGCGTACGAGCAGTACTTC

J: TRBJ1-1
V: TRBV6-1
D: -
size: -
CDR3: CASTPTGGNTEAFF
DNA: TGTGCCAGCACTCCGACAGGCGGGAACACTGAAGCTTTCTTT

J: TRBJ1-2
V: TRBV14
D: TRBD1
size: -
CDR3: CASSHRQGIGYGYTF
DNA: TGTGCCAGCAGCCACCGACAGGGGATTGGCTATGGCTACACCTTC

J: TRBJ2-7
V: TRBV6-1
D: -
size: few
CDR3: CASSEPGIVYEQYF
DNA: TGTGCCAGCAGTGAACCGGGGATCGTCTACGAGCAGTACTTC

J: TRBJ2-7
V: TRBV5-3
D: TRBD2
size: once
CDR3: CARSSVTRLAGPYEQYF
DNA: TGTGCCAGAAGCTCCGTGACTCGGCTAGCGGGCCCCTACGAGCAGTACTTC

J: TRBJ1-2
V: TRBV19
D: -
size: -
CDR3: CASSIGITNYGYTF
DNA: TGTGCCAGTAGTATCGGTATAACTAACTATGGCTACACCTTC

J: TRBJ2-3
V: TRBV29-1
D: TRBD1
size: few
CDR3: CSVEPRTGGTQYF
DNA: TGCAGCGTTGAACCGAGGACAGGGGGTACGCAGTATTTT

J: TRBJ2-2
V: TRBV6-4
D: TRBD1
size: few
CDR3: CASSRSGGRDTGELFF
DNA: TGTGCCAGCAGTCGCTCAGGGGGCAGAGACACCGGGGAGCTGTTTTTT